These T cell receptor beta chains were read from a single sample in a study of siplizumab effects on memory and regulatory T cells. Profiling relied on immunoSEQ multiplex PCR, and the TCRdb table lists in-frame clones only, not all of them. This sample has about 99,000 clones, with roughly 93% found just once. The sample was Tregs sorted from blood. These receptors all stem from a human donor in good health. Both conserved end residues are part of each CDR3. The D gene is left open where the match is weak. Clone sizes are given selectively: once, few, many, or a class where the clone is expanded.

CDR3 DNA | CDR3 protein | J gene | D gene | clone size | V gene
TGTGCCAGCAGTTACTCCGGGACAGGGTATTTAGAGACTGAAGCTTTCTTT | CASSYSGTGYLETEAFF | TRBJ1-1 | TRBD1 | - | TRBV27
TGCAGTGCACTAGAAGAGACCCAGTACTTC | CSALEETQYF | TRBJ2-5 | - | - | TRBV20-1
TGTGCCAGCAGCTTGTTGGCAGGGGGCTTTACCGGGGAGCTGTTTTTT | CASSLLAGGFTGELFF | TRBJ2-2 | TRBD1 | once | TRBV5-4
TGTGCCAGCAGCTTGGCCGGGACAGTGAATCAGCCCCAGCATTTT | CASSLAGTVNQPQHF | TRBJ1-5 | TRBD1 | once | TRBV7-9
TGTGCCAGCAGCTTAAATGTGGGACTAGCGGAGACCCAGTACTTC | CASSLNVGLAETQYF | TRBJ2-5 | TRBD2 | - | TRBV7-3
TGTGCCAGCAGCTTAGAAGGGGGTACCACTGAAGCTTTCTTT | CASSLEGGTTEAFF | TRBJ1-1 | - | - | TRBV7-9
TGTGCCAGCAGTTTCCAGACTAGCGGGACGGGGGAGCAGTACTTC | CASSFQTSGTGEQYF | TRBJ2-7 | TRBD2 | - | TRBV27
TGTGCCAGCAGCTTAGTCGGGCTAGCGGGACCTTCCTACGAGCAGTACTTC | CASSLVGLAGPSYEQYF | TRBJ2-7 | TRBD2 | - | TRBV7-8
TGCAGCGTCGCCGGACAACTCAATCAGCCCCAGCATTTT | CSVAGQLNQPQHF | TRBJ1-5 | - | few | TRBV29-1
TGTGCCAGCAGCTTATCAACATTATACGGGACAGGGGGCGAGCAGTACTTC | CASSLSTLYGTGGEQYF | TRBJ2-7 | TRBD1 | - | TRBV13
TGCAGCGCTGCGACCGCAACCTCTGGGGCCAACGTCCTGACTTTC | CSAATATSGANVLTF | TRBJ2-6 | - | - | TRBV29-1
TGCGCCAGCAGCCAGTACGCGGCTAGCGGAGGGGTAGATACGCAGTATTTT | CASSQYAASGGVDTQYF | TRBJ2-3 | TRBD2 | - | TRBV4-1
TGTGCCATCAGGACTAGCGGGGGATTCGAGCAGTACTTC | CAIRTSGGFEQYF | TRBJ2-7 | TRBD2 | - | TRBV10-3
TGTGCCAGCAGCTTAGACAGGGCCCTCGGGGGGGAGCAGTACTTC | CASSLDRALGGEQYF | TRBJ2-7 | - | - | TRBV7-2
TGTGCCAGCAGGGGAAGTAGCACAGATACGCAGTATTTT | CASRGSSTDTQYF | TRBJ2-3 | - | once | TRBV6-1
TGTGCCACCACTCCGGGACAAACCAACTATGGCTACACCTTC | CATTPGQTNYGYTF | TRBJ1-2 | - | - | TRBV15
TGCGCCAGCAGCTACGACAGCCTGAACACTGAAGCTTTCTTT | CASSYDSLNTEAFF | TRBJ1-1 | - | few | TRBV5-1
TGCGCCAGCAGCCAAGCCCCCTTTGGTAGCAGCTCCTACAATGAGCAGTTCTTC | CASSQAPFGSSSYNEQFF | TRBJ2-1 | - | once | TRBV4-3
TGTGCCAGCAGTTACGGGGTCAACTACGAGCAGTACTTC | CASSYGVNYEQYF | TRBJ2-7 | - | - | TRBV6-5
TGTGCCATCAGTGGCTCCCGACAGGGTGGAACTGAAGCTTTCTTT | CAISGSRQGGTEAFF | TRBJ1-1 | TRBD1 | - | TRBV10-3
TGTGCCAGCAGCTATGGGGGACAGCCATATGGCTACACCTTC | CASSYGGQPYGYTF | TRBJ1-2 | TRBD1 | - | TRBV5-4
TGTGCCATCAGTAGCGACGGCCCAAGGGATACGCAGTATTTT | CAISSDGPRDTQYF | TRBJ2-3 | - | - | TRBV10-3
TGTGCCAGCAGCTCTAGCGTGGGACCGGGACAGGGAGACTATGGCTACACCTTC | CASSSSVGPGQGDYGYTF | TRBJ1-2 | TRBD1 | - | TRBV11-3
TGTGCCAGCGCCCGGACTGATTCCTACGAGCAGTACTTC | CASARTDSYEQYF | TRBJ2-7 | - | - | TRBV7-9
TGTGCCAGCAGTGACACAGATACGCAGTATTTT | CASSDTDTQYF | TRBJ2-3 | - | - | TRBV9
TGTGCCAGCAGCTTAGCGAAGAGATATGAAGCTTTCTTT | CASSLAKRYEAFF | TRBJ1-1 | - | - | TRBV7-2
TGTGCCAGCAGCGTAGATTTAAGTGAACCCCAGCATTTT | CASSVDLSEPQHF | TRBJ1-5 | - | - | TRBV9
TGTGCCAGCAGTGCTGCCTTGCTTGGTGGCAAAAACATTCAGTACTTC | CASSAALLGGKNIQYF | TRBJ2-4 | - | - | TRBV6-4
TGTGCCAGCAGCTTATGGCAGGGGACGAATTCACCCCTCCACTTT | CASSLWQGTNSPLHF | TRBJ1-6 | - | - | TRBV7-9
TGTGCCAGCTCACCACAGGGAGGGACTGAAGCTTTCTTT | CASSPQGGTEAFF | TRBJ1-1 | - | - | TRBV18
TGTGCCAGCAGCGTAGACGCAAATACCTACGAGCAGTACTTC | CASSVDANTYEQYF | TRBJ2-7 | - | - | TRBV9
TGTGCCAGCAGCCACAGGGGGACCACTGAAGCTTTCTTT | CASSHRGTTEAFF | TRBJ1-1 | TRBD1 | - | TRBV7-6
TGCAGCGTCCCCCCATACCAGGGGGCAGATACGCAGTATTTT | CSVPPYQGADTQYF | TRBJ2-3 | TRBD1 | - | TRBV29-1
TGCGCCAGCAGCAAATGGGACGGAAGCTCCTACGAGCAGTACTTC | CASSKWDGSSYEQYF | TRBJ2-7 | - | - | TRBV5-1
TGTGCCAGCGTAAGGGGACCAAGGCAGGGGGGGTACACCTTC | CASVRGPRQGGYTF | TRBJ1-2 | TRBD1 | - | TRBV6-1
TGCGCCAGCAGCAGGACAGGAAGGAGAGATACGCAGTATTTT | CASSRTGRRDTQYF | TRBJ2-3 | TRBD1 | - | TRBV5-1
TGTGCCAGCAGCTCGAGGGGCGGCTACACCTTC | CASSSRGGYTF | TRBJ1-2 | - | - | TRBV28
TGTGCCAGCAGTTTAAGGAATGAGCAGTTCTTC | CASSLRNEQFF | TRBJ2-1 | - | once | TRBV28
TGTGCCAGCAGGGTCGGCTTTGGGGAGACCCAGTACTTC | CASRVGFGETQYF | TRBJ2-5 | - | - | TRBV28
TGCGCCAGCAGCCAAACTCCAGGGGTTGGGGCCAACGTCCTGACTTTC | CASSQTPGVGANVLTF | TRBJ2-6 | - | - | TRBV4-1
TGTGCCAGCAGCGCCGACCTAGGGGGCTACGAGCAGTACTTC | CASSADLGGYEQYF | TRBJ2-7 | - | - | TRBV9
TGTGCCAGCAGCTTAGAGTTGCGGAGCACACAAGAGACCCAGTACTTC | CASSLELRSTQETQYF | TRBJ2-5 | - | once | TRBV7-8
TGTGCCACCAGTCCACGAGCGAGTGCCGGGGAGCTGTTTTTT | CATSPRASAGELFF | TRBJ2-2 | - | - | TRBV15
TGTGCCAGCAGTATCGGACAGGGGGGATTGAACACTGAAGCTTTCTTT | CASSIGQGGLNTEAFF | TRBJ1-1 | TRBD1 | - | TRBV7-9
TGTGCCAGCAGCCAAGAACGTGACAATCAGCCCCAGCATTTT | CASSQERDNQPQHF | TRBJ1-5 | - | - | TRBV4-2
TGTGCCAGCAGCTTAGGTAGCGGTTCCTACAATGAGCAGTTCTTC | CASSLGSGSYNEQFF | TRBJ2-1 | - | - | TRBV7-2
TGTGCCAGCAGTTACTCAAGGGGATACTACGAGCAGTACTTC | CASSYSRGYYEQYF | TRBJ2-7 | - | - | TRBV6-6
TGTGCCAGCAGCCACAGCGTCTACGAGCAGTACTTC | CASSHSVYEQYF | TRBJ2-7 | - | - | TRBV14
TGTGCCAGCTCACCCGGGCCTCAGGCTAACTATGGCTACACCTTC | CASSPGPQANYGYTF | TRBJ1-2 | - | - | TRBV18
TGTGCCAGCAGCCGTAGACAGGAATTTGACGAGCAGTACTTC | CASSRRQEFDEQYF | TRBJ2-7 | - | - | TRBV7-2
TGTGCCAGCGAACACCGAGGGGTAGGGCAGGACAAACAAGAGACCCAGTACTTC | CASEHRGVGQDKQETQYF | TRBJ2-5 | - | - | TRBV2
TGTGCCAGCAGCCGACAGGGAGGAACTGAAGCTTTCTTT | CASSRQGGTEAFF | TRBJ1-1 | TRBD1 | - | TRBV5-5
TGCGCCAGCAGCGAGACAGGGCCCCCTTTCAACGGGGAGCTGTTTTTT | CASSETGPPFNGELFF | TRBJ2-2 | TRBD1 | - | TRBV5-1
TGTGCCAGCAGTTACTTGGGTTATGGCTACACCTTC | CASSYLGYGYTF | TRBJ1-2 | - | - | TRBV6-5